A selection of T cell receptor beta chains follows, all from one sample in a study of blood T cell repertoires in COVID-19. Sequencing used immunoSEQ multiplex PCR; TCRdb keeps in-frame clones, though not all of them. The sample lists 140,000 to 150,000 clones, 75% to 85% occurring once. Sequencing was performed on peripheral blood. The origin of the receptors is a man aged 55-75 years with acute or convalescent COVID-19. Both conserved end residues are part of each CDR3. Each record gives: clone size, V gene, D gene, J gene, CDR3 DNA, CDR3 protein. The D gene is left open where the match is weak. Clone size appears in some rows only: once, few, many, or a class for an expanded clone.

size: NA
V: TRBV18
D: TRBD1
J: TRBJ1-4
DNA: TGTGCCAGCTCACCACGCCCAGGGGGCAACAATGAAAAACTGTTTTTT
CDR3: CASSPRPGGNNEKLFF

size: NA
V: TRBV5-6
D: TRBD2
J: TRBJ2-1
DNA: TGTGCCAGCAGCCCGGCGACTAGCGGGAGGAATGAGCAGTTCTTC
CDR3: CASSPATSGRNEQFF

size: NA
V: TRBV7-9
D: NA
J: TRBJ1-2
DNA: TGTGCCAGCAGCCCCGGGAGAGTATATGGCTACACCTTC
CDR3: CASSPGRVYGYTF

size: NA
V: TRBV5-1
D: TRBD2
J: TRBJ2-7
DNA: TGCGCCAGCAGCCCCGGGATAGCGGGAGGTCGTCGCTCCTACGAGCAGTACTTC
CDR3: CASSPGIAGGRRSYEQYF

size: NA
V: TRBV19
D: NA
J: TRBJ1-4
DNA: TGTGCCAGTAGTCTCAGGACAGTGGGAAATGAAAAACTGTTTTTT
CDR3: CASSLRTVGNEKLFF

size: once
V: TRBV16
D: TRBD2
J: TRBJ2-7
DNA: TGTGCCAGCAGCCAACTCGGACTAGCGGGAGGGCTGAGGGAGCAGTACTTC
CDR3: CASSQLGLAGGLREQYF

size: few
V: TRBV6-1
D: TRBD1
J: TRBJ1-2
DNA: TGTGCCAGCAGTGAGGGACAGGGATATGGCTACACCTTC
CDR3: CASSEGQGYGYTF

size: NA
V: TRBV28
D: NA
J: TRBJ2-3
DNA: TGTGCCAGCAGTCCAACATCTAGCACAGATACGCAGTATTTT
CDR3: CASSPTSSTDTQYF

size: NA
V: TRBV10-2
D: TRBD1
J: TRBJ1-4
DNA: TGCGCCAGCGGAGGGACAGGGGCTGAAAAACTGTTTTTT
CDR3: CASGGTGAEKLFF

size: NA
V: TRBV5-1
D: TRBD1
J: TRBJ2-3
DNA: TGCGCCAGCAGCCATCAGGGGGCAGGGGTGACTAGCACAGATACGCAGTATTTT
CDR3: CASSHQGAGVTSTDTQYF

size: NA
V: TRBV5-1
D: NA
J: TRBJ2-7
DNA: TGCGCCAGCAGCCCCCGTGGAGGGAACGGGTACTTC
CDR3: CASSPRGGNGYF

size: few
V: TRBV30
D: NA
J: TRBJ1-1
DNA: TGTGCCTGGAGTGACAGGGTCAGGGACACTGAAGCTTTCTTT
CDR3: CAWSDRVRDTEAFF

size: NA
V: TRBV9
D: TRBD2
J: TRBJ2-2
DNA: TGTGCCAGCAGCGGGTTACTAGCGGGAGATACCGGGGAGCTGTTTTTT
CDR3: CASSGLLAGDTGELFF

size: NA
V: TRBV6-5
D: TRBD1
J: TRBJ2-6
DNA: TGTGCCAGCAGTTTTCGCAGGGGGAGTGGGGCCAACGTCCTGACTTTC
CDR3: CASSFRRGSGANVLTF

size: NA
V: TRBV19
D: NA
J: TRBJ2-3
DNA: TGTGCCAGTAGTATTGGTGCAGTTAGCACAGATACGCAGTATTTT
CDR3: CASSIGAVSTDTQYF

size: NA
V: TRBV28
D: NA
J: TRBJ2-3
DNA: TGTGCCAGCAGCCCCGCGTCGGTAGCGTTCGGCACAGATACGCAGTATTTT
CDR3: CASSPASVAFGTDTQYF

size: once
V: TRBV19
D: NA
J: TRBJ2-7
DNA: TGTGCCAGTACCCATGAGGGCTCCTACGAGCAGTACTTC
CDR3: CASTHEGSYEQYF

size: NA
V: TRBV6-4
D: NA
J: TRBJ2-3
DNA: TGTGCCAGCAGTAGCGGTCTTAGCACAGATACGCAGTATTTT
CDR3: CASSSGLSTDTQYF

size: NA
V: TRBV18
D: TRBD2
J: TRBJ2-1
DNA: TGTGCCAGCTCAGCACCACGTATAGCGGGAGGTTTCAATGAGCAGTTCTTC
CDR3: CASSAPRIAGGFNEQFF

size: NA
V: TRBV12-3/TRBV12-4
D: TRBD2
J: TRBJ2-3
DNA: TGTGCCAGCAGTGTGACTAGCTCAGATACGCAGTATTTT
CDR3: CASSVTSSDTQYF

size: once
V: TRBV28
D: TRBD1
J: TRBJ2-3
DNA: TGTGCCAGCAGTTCGGACAGGGGGCCAGATACGCAGTATTTT
CDR3: CASSSDRGPDTQYF

size: NA
V: TRBV2
D: TRBD2
J: TRBJ2-7
DNA: TGTGCCAGCAGTGAGATTGACCTAGCGGGTATTTCCGAGCAGTACTTC
CDR3: CASSEIDLAGISEQYF

size: NA
V: TRBV30
D: TRBD1
J: TRBJ1-6
DNA: TGTGCCTGGAGTGGGACAGGGAATTCACCCCTCCACTTT
CDR3: CAWSGTGNSPLHF